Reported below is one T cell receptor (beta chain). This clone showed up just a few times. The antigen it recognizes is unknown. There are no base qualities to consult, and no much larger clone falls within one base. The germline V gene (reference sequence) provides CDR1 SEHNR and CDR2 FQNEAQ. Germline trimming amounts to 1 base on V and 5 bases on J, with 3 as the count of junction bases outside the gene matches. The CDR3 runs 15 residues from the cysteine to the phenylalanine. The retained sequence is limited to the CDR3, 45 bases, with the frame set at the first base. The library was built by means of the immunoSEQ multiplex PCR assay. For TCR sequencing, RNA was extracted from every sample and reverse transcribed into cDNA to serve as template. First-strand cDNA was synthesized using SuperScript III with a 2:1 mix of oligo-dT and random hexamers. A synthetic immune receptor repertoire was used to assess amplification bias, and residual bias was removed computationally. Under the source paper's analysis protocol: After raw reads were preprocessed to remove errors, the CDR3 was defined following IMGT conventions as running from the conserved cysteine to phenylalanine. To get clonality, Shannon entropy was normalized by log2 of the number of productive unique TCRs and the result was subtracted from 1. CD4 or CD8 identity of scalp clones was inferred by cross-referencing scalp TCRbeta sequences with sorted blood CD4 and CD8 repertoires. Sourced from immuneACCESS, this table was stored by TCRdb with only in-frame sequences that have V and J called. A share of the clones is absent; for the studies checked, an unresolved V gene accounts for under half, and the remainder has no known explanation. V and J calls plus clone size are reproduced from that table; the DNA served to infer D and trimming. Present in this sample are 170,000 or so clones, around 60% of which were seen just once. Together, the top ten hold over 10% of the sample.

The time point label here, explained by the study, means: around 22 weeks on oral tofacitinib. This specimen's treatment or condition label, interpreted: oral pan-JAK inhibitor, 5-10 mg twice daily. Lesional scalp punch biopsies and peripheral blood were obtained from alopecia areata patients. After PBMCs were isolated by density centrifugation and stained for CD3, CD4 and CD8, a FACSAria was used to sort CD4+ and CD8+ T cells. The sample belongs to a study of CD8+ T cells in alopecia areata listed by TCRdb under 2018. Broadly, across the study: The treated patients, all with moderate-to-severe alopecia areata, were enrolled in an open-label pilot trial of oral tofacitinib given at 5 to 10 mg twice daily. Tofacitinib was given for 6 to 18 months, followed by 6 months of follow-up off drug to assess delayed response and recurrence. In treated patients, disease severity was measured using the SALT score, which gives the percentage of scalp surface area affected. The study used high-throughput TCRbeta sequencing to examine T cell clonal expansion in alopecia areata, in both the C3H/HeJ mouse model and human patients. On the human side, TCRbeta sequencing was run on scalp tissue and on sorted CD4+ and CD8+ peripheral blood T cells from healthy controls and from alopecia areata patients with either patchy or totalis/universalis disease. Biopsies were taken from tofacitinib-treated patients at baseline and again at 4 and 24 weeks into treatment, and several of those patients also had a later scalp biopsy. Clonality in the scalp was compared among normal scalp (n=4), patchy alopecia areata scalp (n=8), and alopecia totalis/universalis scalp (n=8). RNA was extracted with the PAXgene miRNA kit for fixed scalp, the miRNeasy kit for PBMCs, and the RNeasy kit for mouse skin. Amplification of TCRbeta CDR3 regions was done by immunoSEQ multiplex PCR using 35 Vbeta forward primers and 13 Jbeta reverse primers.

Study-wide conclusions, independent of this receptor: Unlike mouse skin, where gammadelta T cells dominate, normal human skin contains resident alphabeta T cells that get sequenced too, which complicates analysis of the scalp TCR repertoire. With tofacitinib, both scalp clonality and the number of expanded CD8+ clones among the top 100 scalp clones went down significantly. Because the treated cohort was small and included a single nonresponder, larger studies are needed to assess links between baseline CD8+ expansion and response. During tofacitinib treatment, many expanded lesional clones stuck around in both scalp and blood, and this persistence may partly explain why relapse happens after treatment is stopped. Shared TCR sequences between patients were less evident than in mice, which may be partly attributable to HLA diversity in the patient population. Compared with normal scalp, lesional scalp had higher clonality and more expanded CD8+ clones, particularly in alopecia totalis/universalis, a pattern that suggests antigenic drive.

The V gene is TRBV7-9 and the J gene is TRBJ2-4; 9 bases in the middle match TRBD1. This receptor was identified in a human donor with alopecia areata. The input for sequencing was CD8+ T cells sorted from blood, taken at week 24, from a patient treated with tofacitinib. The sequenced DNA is TGTGCCAGCAGCTTAGGGCGGACAGGGGAAAACATTCAGTACTTC. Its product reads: CASSLGRTGENIQYF.